This is a list of T cell receptor beta chains from one sample in a study of response to subunit inactivated influenza vaccine. Via MiXCR, TCRdb re-called the RT-PCR reads, giving one row per CDR3 protein. There are under 550,000 distinct CDR3 sequences in the sample; approximately 7.6% occur only once, and 13% lies in the top ten. Sequenced material: PBMCs from blood, taken 23 months after vaccination. The receptor source for this set is a man aged 50 to 69 who received an inactivated influenza vaccine. The CDR3 runs from the conserved cysteine through the conserved F or W. Fields, in order: V gene, J gene, CDR3 protein.

TRBV5-1	TRBJ2-7	CASSLGAESSYEQYF
TRBV27	TRBJ2-7	CASSSPREPNYEQYF
TRBV20-1	TRBJ2-7	CSGAAWGTSFEQYF
TRBV19	TRBJ1-1	CASSPGTMNTEAFF
TRBV5-1	TRBJ2-7	CASSSGQQSDEQYF
TRBV6-1	TRBJ1-2	CASSLGQGPFYGYTF
TRBV9	TRBJ1-1	CASSAGTAGYEAFF
TRBV20-1	TRBJ1-1	CQGAGMNTEAFF
TRBV12-3/TRBV12-4	TRBJ2-5	CASSYDRVQTQYF
TRBV5-5	TRBJ2-3	CASSLPPGGYGTDTQYF
TRBV12-3/TRBV12-4	TRBJ1-4	CASSPYSGRKNEKLFF
TRBV20-1	TRBJ1-1	CSAYWDRGPTEAFF
TRBV10-3	TRBJ2-1	CAISEPRQGGSYNEQFF
TRBV5-6	TRBJ2-5	CASSQGLAGGPFVETQYF
TRBV12-3/TRBV12-4	TRBJ2-5	CASSATQTQYF
TRBV20-1	TRBJ2-3	CSARKPSIGPYSTDTQYF
TRBV12-3/TRBV12-4	TRBJ1-1	CASSLGGTTNTEAFF
TRBV5-1	TRBJ1-2	CASSRSPGSNYGYTF
TRBV20-1	TRBJ2-2	CSAIPSGRPRGDGELFF
TRBV2	TRBJ2-1	CASNILAGGRNEQFF
TRBV20-1	TRBJ2-7	CSAETRATGSDEQYF
TRBV4-2	TRBJ2-3	CASSMGEPTDTQYF
TRBV7-9	TRBJ2-5	CASSFPNKGETQYF
TRBV20-1	TRBJ2-7	CSAKILRGMSSYEQYF
TRBV6-2/TRBV6-3	TRBJ1-5	CASSWRRDRGLHGNQPQHF
TRBV25-1	TRBJ2-3	CASRSGGVTDTQYF
TRBV19	TRBJ2-7	CASKPQGAFSEQYF
TRBV5-6	TRBJ1-6	CASSLMENSPLHF
TRBV6-5	TRBJ2-7	CASVGWDPYEQYF
TRBV25-1	TRBJ1-1	CASNKGTGWGRTEAFF
TRBV19	TRBJ2-2	CASSIDFQGSFAGELFF
TRBV25-1	TRBJ1-1	CASSWTGGWTEAFF
TRBV4-2	TRBJ2-3	CASSQAMAGDTQYF
TRBV4-3	TRBJ1-2	CASSQSVIPEDGYTF
TRBV20-1	TRBJ2-1	CSAQVPRGLSYNEQFF
TRBV10-3	TRBJ1-2	CAITGAVNYGYTF
TRBV12-3/TRBV12-4	TRBJ2-5	CASSVGMGTQYF
TRBV19	TRBJ2-5	CASSTQGRGFQETQYF
TRBV4-2	TRBJ2-3	CASSQGGRVGDTQYF
TRBV7-9	TRBJ1-1	CASSHLGPSKAFF
TRBV20-1	TRBJ1-5	CSARYHKGAPDQPQHF
TRBV6-5	TRBJ2-7	CASSPGRDAYEQYF
TRBV27	TRBJ2-5	CASTRPGLETQYF
TRBV24-1	TRBJ2-1	CATSAAGTEYNEQFF
TRBV10-3	TRBJ2-3	CAISEPTDRWEGDTQYF
TRBV10-3	TRBJ2-1	CAIRKDTNGYNEQFF
TRBV11-3	TRBJ2-2	CASSSLVAGGGTGELFF
TRBV18	TRBJ2-2	CASSPRSGTGGSGELFF
TRBV12-3/TRBV12-4	TRBJ1-1	CASIKLTGGEAFF
TRBV20-1	TRBJ1-2	CSAGVRVSGGYTF
TRBV20-1	TRBJ2-7	CSACVVGEERNEQYF
TRBV7-2	TRBJ2-2	CASSFLAAGELFF
TRBV12-3/TRBV12-4	TRBJ2-7	CASSFQGASYEQYF